This paragraph reports one TCR beta chain. Its antigen is unknown. The PCR ran on 60 Vbeta and 13 Jbeta primers. Produced via immunoSEQ multiplex PCR; TCRdb's table is partial and in-frame only. The data hold more than 50,000 clones, with 60% to 80% observed a single time. Nominally healthy donors were sampled, though unrecorded immune exposures were likely. The CDR3 spans 15 residues. Germline lookup yields CDR1 LGHNA and CDR2 YSLEER. The V end lost 6 bases, the J end lost 0 bases, and 15 bases lay between the germline ends. This sample was included in a study of cytomegalovirus exposure and HLA in healthy donors. Findings and limits, study-wide: A later analysis found that most CMV-associated TCR beta chains appeared HLA-restricted. The authors assumed roughly uniform sequencing depth across donors for presence/absence analyses.

Sequencing was carried out using PBMCs. This chain joins TRBV4-3 and TRBJ2-7; D unresolved. This TCR came from a woman in her thirties or forties in good health and CMV-seropositive. CDR3 amino acids: CASSYDSVSSYEQYF. The CDR3 DNA is TGCGCCAGCAGTTACGACTCCGTGAGCTCCTACGAGCAGTACTTC.